The 9 T cell receptor beta chains below all came from one sample that was sequenced in a study of shared clonotypes between healthy human individuals. Here immunoSEQ multiplex PCR was the method, and the copy in TCRdb shows in-frame clones only, minus some. This table holds a few million clones, about 92% found once. Sample: naive CD4+ T cells sorted from blood. Noted subset: CD45RA+ positively selected. Receptor source: a man aged 18 to 29 in good health.

Written as DNA, the CDR3 is TGTGCCAGCTTCAGGGCGAGATCCTATAATTCACCCCTCCACTTT. Translated, it gives CASFRARSYNSPLHF. The rearrangement uses TRBV28 and TRBJ1-6, with D possibly TRBD1 on 5 matching bases. This CDR3 has 15 residues. Germline V lookup: CDR1 MDHEN, CDR2 SYDVKM. Trimming took 8 bases from V and 1 from J, leaving 12 bases between them.

The table lists this clone with a few counts. Other nucleotide sequences from this sample produce the same CDR3. J is TRBJ1-2 and V is TRBV19; no clear D gene. The CDR3 contains 11 residues. V was trimmed by 9 bases and J by 7 bases, leaving 12 bases between them. Germline CDR1 and CDR2: LNHDA and SQIVND (reference sequence). This chain's CDR3 is CASRRGGGYTF. Here the CDR3 DNA reads TGTGCCAGCCGACGGGGAGGTGGCTACACCTTC.

This chain joins TRBV18 and TRBJ2-2, with 13 positions matching TRBD2. This CDR3 spans 15 amino acids. The V gene's germline CDR1 is KGHSH and CDR2 LQKENI. Trimming cost V 6 bases and J 6 bases; bases outside gene matches: 4. The CDR3 loop is CASSPGLAGSGELFF. DNA of the CDR3: TGTGCCAGCTCGCCGGGACTAGCGGGATCCGGGGAGCTGTTTTTT. Complete variable domain (other parts from reference TRBV18 and TRBJ2-2): NAGVMQNPRHLVRRRGQEARLRCSPMKGHSHVYWYRQLPEEGLKFMVYLQKENIIDESGMPKERFSAEFPKEGPSILRIQQVVRGDSAAYFCASSPGLAGSGELFFGEGSRLTVL.

J is TRBJ2-5 and V is TRBV6-5; D is possibly TRBD2 (5 bases). This CDR3 is 11 amino acids long. Germline CDR1 is MNHEY and CDR2 is SVGAGI. V lost 5 bases and J lost 5, with 6 bases in between. The CDR3 reads CASSQRETQYF. DNA for the CDR3: TGTGCCAGCAGTCAGCGGGAGACCCAGTACTTC.

The genes are TRBV7-3 and TRBJ2-2; D might be TRBD2 (5 bases). The CDR3 is made up of 13 amino acids. The V gene's germline CDR1 is SGHTA and CDR2 FQGTGA. V lost 3 bases to trimming and J lost 6 bases, with 8 bases between them. The CDR3 sequence is CASSFLASGELFF. The CDR3 DNA reads TGTGCCAGCAGCTTCTTAGCGTCCGGGGAGCTGTTTTTT.

The chain couples TRBV10-1 to TRBJ2-1, with no clear D. The V gene's germline CDR1 is WNHNN and CDR2 SYGVQD (reference sequence). The CDR3 has 16 amino acids. Trimming stripped 3 bases from V and 2 bases from J, with 14 bases between. CDR3: CASSDSDPRAYNEQFF. The CDR3, as DNA: TGCGCCAGCAGTGATAGTGATCCTAGGGCCTACAATGAGCAGTTCTTC.

V is TRBV7-9 and J is TRBJ2-1; the D gene is possibly TRBD2 (6 bases). Looked up from germline, CDR1 is SEHNR and CDR2 is FQNEAQ (reference sequence). This CDR3 is built from 13 residues. Trimming removed 1 base at V and 7 bases at J, with 8 bases between. In DNA form, the CDR3 reads TGTGCCAGCAGCTTAGATGGGGGGAATGAGCAGTTCTTC. Protein product: CASSLDGGNEQFF.

In the case of this clone: This specimen includes other DNA sequences encoding the same CDR3. The chain is built from TRBV9 and TRBJ2-1; D assignment may be TRBD1 or TRBD2 (5 bases each). The ends were cut back, 4 bases at V and 3 bases at J, with 17 bases in the middle. The CDR3 is made up of 16 amino acids. Germline V gene sequence: CDR1 SGDLS, CDR2 YYNGEE. The CDR3 loop reads CASSPRGALSYNEQFF. As DNA, the CDR3 is TGTGCCAGCAGCCCGCGAGGGGCCCTAAGCTACAATGAGCAGTTCTTC.

This clone was counted a single time. The chain has TRBV6-1 and TRBJ2-7; D tentatively fits TRBD1 or TRBD2 (5 bases each). The CDR3 totals 15 residues. The germline V gene has CDR1 MNHNS and CDR2 SASEGT. With 2 bases removed from V and 2 bases from J, the gap between germline ends came to 13 bases. The CDR3 is CASSERWGITYEQYF. CDR3 in DNA: TGTGCCAGCAGTGAAAGGTGGGGGATTACCTACGAGCAGTACTTC.